This T cell receptor (beta chain) was obtained from a study of human T cells and chemical hapten exposure. Whole-study context: Per-sample TCR yield variability stemmed mainly from small pooled library volume differences.

Individual cDNA molecules each carried unique molecular identifiers attached by the library. TCRdb re-called the RACE reads with MiXCR, one entry per CDR3 protein. The sample contains 300,000 to 450,000 distinct CDR3 sequences, roughly 4.8% of which appear only once. Ten or more counts support this clonotype. Its specificity is unknown. The CDR3 length is 12 residues. Germline V gene lookup returns CDR1 MDHEN and CDR2 SYDVKM. After removal of 2 bases from V and 12 bases from J, the junction contained 4 bases not matched to a gene. Stated time point: patch test 1, 2 weeks after DPC sensitization. Regarding treatment: therapeutic diphenylcyclopropenone sensitization with weekly scalp DPC. Study-wide points: Alopecia in the donors means their immune response may deviate from healthy people's. The formation of large CDR3 similarity clusters by expanded TCRs significantly exceeded that of controls.

The source material was whole blood, sampled in connection with sensitization to the hapten diphenylcyclopropenone (DPC). The chain is built from TRBV28 and TRBJ2-1; 7 bases align to TRBD2. This sequence originates from a woman in her forties or fifties with alopecia areata. Some clones in this sample may be carry-over from other donors' samples. The CDR3 bases are TGTGCCAGCAGTTTACTGGGCGGGGGGCAGTTCTTC. This codes for CASSLLGGGQFF.